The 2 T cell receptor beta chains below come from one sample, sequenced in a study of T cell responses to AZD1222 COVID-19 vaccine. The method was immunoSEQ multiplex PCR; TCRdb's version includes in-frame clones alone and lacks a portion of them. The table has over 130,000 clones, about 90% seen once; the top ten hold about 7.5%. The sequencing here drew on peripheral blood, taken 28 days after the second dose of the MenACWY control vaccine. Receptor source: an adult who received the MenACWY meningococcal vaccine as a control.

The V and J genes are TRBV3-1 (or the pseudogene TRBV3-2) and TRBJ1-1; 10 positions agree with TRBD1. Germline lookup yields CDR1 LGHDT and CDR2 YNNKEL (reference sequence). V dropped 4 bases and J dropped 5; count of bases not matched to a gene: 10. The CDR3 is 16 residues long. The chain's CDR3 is CASSRATGGSRTEAFF. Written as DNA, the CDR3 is TGTGCCAGCAGCCGCGCGACAGGGGGCAGCAGGACTGAAGCTTTCTTT.

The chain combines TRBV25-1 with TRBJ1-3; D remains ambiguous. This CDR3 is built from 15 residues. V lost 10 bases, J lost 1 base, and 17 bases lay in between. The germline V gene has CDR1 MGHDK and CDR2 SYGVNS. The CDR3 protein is CAIIMQVPSGNTIYF. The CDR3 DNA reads TGTGCCATTATTATGCAGGTTCCTTCTGGAAACACCATATATTTT.